The present entry profiles one T cell receptor beta chain with its context. Its antigen is unidentified. This sample was included in a study of cytomegalovirus exposure and HLA in healthy donors. Findings and caveats of the study: Reportedly, HLA-A and HLA-B alleles of most subjects were accurately predicted from TCR beta.

With 60 Vbeta and 13 Jbeta primers, the PCR was carried out. Data came from immunoSEQ multiplex PCR; TCRdb stores just in-frame clones and leaves some out. This repertoire shows 140,000 to 150,000 clones, about three quarters found once; its top ten account for about 12%. This CDR3 contains 17 residues. With 4 bases clipped from V and 6 bases from J, the junction kept 18 bases outside the gene matches. In germline, CDR1 is MDHEN, CDR2 SYDVKM. The sequence came from a middle-aged man in good health and CMV-seropositive. Sequenced input: PBMCs. The chain uses TRBV28 and TRBJ2-7; 7 bases are shared with TRBD1. CDR3 nucleotides: TGTGCCAGCAGTTGGGACAGCAAATCAACAACGTCGGGCGAGCAGTACTTC. Translated: CASSWDSKSTTSGEQYF.